Shown below are 22 T cell receptor beta chains from a single sample sequenced in a study of cytomegalovirus exposure and HLA in healthy donors. This PCR relied on a set of 60 Vbeta primers and 13 Jbeta primers. Here immunoSEQ multiplex PCR was the method, and the copy in TCRdb shows in-frame clones only, minus some. The profile shows 75,000 to 100,000 clones, roughly two thirds of them singletons. The sequencing input was PBMCs. All receptors derive from a man aged 40-55 years in good health and CMV-seronegative.

This clone was picked up a small number of times. V is TRBV6-1 and J is TRBJ1-4, with D unclear. This CDR3 comprises 13 residues. Germline V CDR1 and CDR2: MNHNS, SASEGT. V lost 0 bases, J lost 6 bases, and 5 bases lay in between. The chain's CDR3 is CASSEAADEKLFF. In DNA, the CDR3 is TGTGCCAGCAGTGAAGCGGCAGATGAAAAACTGTTTTTT.

This chain joins TRBV25-1 and TRBJ2-5; possible D gene TRBD1, 6 bases. V lost 1 base and J lost 2, with 17 bases in between. Germline V lookup: CDR1 MGHDK, CDR2 SYGVNS. This CDR3 has 17 residues. For the CDR3, the DNA is TGTGCCAGCAGTGAATTGACCGCCGGGACATATCAAGAGACCCAGTACTTC. The encoded protein is CASSELTAGTYQETQYF.

The sample holds a few counts of this clone. The CDR3 sequence is CASSIRGHRVNEQFF. The CDR3 DNA sequence: TGTGCCAGTAGTATTAGGGGCCACAGGGTCAATGAGCAGTTCTTC. The chain links TRBV19 to TRBJ2-1, with D perhaps TRBD1 (6 bases). The CDR3 is 15 residues long. V lost 3 bases to trimming and J lost 6 bases, with 15 bases between them. CDR1 LNHDA and CDR2 SQIVND come from the germline V gene (reference sequence).

The gene calls are TRBV5-4 and TRBJ1-2, with 10 bases aligning to TRBD1. CDR1 is SGHNT and CDR2 is YYREEE in the germline V gene (reference sequence). CDR3 length: 15 amino acids. After removal of 6 bases from V and 0 bases from J, the junction contained 5 bases not matched to a gene. The CDR3 sequence is CASNEGQGTNYGYTF. The CDR3 nucleotides are TGTGCCAGCAACGAGGGACAGGGGACTAACTATGGCTACACCTTC.

This chain links TRBV5-1 with TRBJ2-3; no firm D call. Germline values: CDR1 SGHRS, CDR2 YFSETQ. The CDR3 consists of 12 residues. With 0 bases removed from V and 6 bases from J, the gap between germline ends came to 5 bases. This CDR3 is CASSLVSDTQYF. CDR3 DNA sequence: TGCGCCAGCAGCTTGGTGTCGGATACGCAGTATTTT.

The chain has TRBV2 and TRBJ2-5, with unresolved D. Germline CDR1 and CDR2: SNHLY and FYNNEI. This CDR3 spans 14 amino acids. V dropped 2 bases and J dropped 1 base, with 8 bases sitting between them. The CDR3 spells CASSEITGQETQYF. The CDR3 nucleotides read TGTGCCAGCAGTGAAATCACGGGCCAAGAGACCCAGTACTTC.

The chain carries TRBV19 and TRBJ1-6, with D hard to call. The CDR3 is 16 residues long. In germline, CDR1 is LNHDA, CDR2 SQIVND (reference sequence). The V and J ends lost 4 bases and 2 bases respectively, with 12 bases between them. The CDR3 reads CASSTWTIPYNSPLHF. In DNA form, the CDR3 reads TGTGCCAGTAGTACTTGGACTATCCCCTATAATTCACCCCTCCACTTT.

The chain is built from TRBV5-8 and TRBJ1-2; D not resolved. CDR1 and CDR2 from the germline V gene are SGHTS and YDEGEE. The CDR3 is 14 residues long. V was shortened by 0 bases and J by 5 bases, with 11 bases between the two germline ends. The CDR3 coding sequence is TGTGCCAGCAGCTTGGCTGAGGCTCTTTATGGCTACACCTTC. This encodes CASSLAEALYGYTF.

This chain uses TRBV5-5 with TRBJ2-3; D possibly corresponds to TRBD1 (6 bases). The CDR3 totals 14 residues. The V end was cut by 1 base, the J end by 6 bases, with 12 bases between. Germline CDR1 is SGHKS and CDR2 is YYEKEE (reference sequence). The DNA of the CDR3 is TGTGCCAGCAGCTTGTTGGTGGGGGCGGATACGCAGTATTTT. It is translated as CASSLLVGADTQYF.

A single count supports this clone. The genes are TRBV30 and TRBJ1-2; D gene uncertain. The V gene's germline CDR1 is GTSNPN and CDR2 SVGIG (reference sequence). This CDR3 is 14 amino acids long. The V end lost 8 bases, the J end lost 6 bases, and 22 bases lay between the germline ends. The CDR3 here is CALAGRPYYHGYTF. The CDR3 DNA is TGTGCCCTCGCCGGGAGGCCTTACTATCATGGCTACACCTTC.

The chain has TRBV13 and TRBJ2-1; 7 bases are a match to TRBD1. Trimming took 5 bases from V and 3 from J; bases not matched to a gene: 13. CDR1 is PRHDT and CDR2 is FYEKMQ in the germline V gene (reference sequence). CDR3 length equals 17 residues. CDR3 amino acids: CASSPEGATGFYNEQFF. The DNA for the CDR3 is TGTGCCAGCAGCCCGGAAGGGGCGACAGGGTTCTACAATGAGCAGTTCTTC.

In its sample, this clone was seen once. This chain uses TRBV18 with TRBJ1-1; D is unresolved. Trimming stripped 3 bases from V and 1 base from J, with 12 bases between. CDR3 length: 15 residues. Germline values: CDR1 KGHSH, CDR2 LQKENI. The CDR3 nucleotides read TGTGCCAGCTCACCCATCTACGATGAGAACACTGAAGCTTTCTTT. Amino acids: CASSPIYDENTEAFF.

This clone was seen just once. This chain connects TRBV5-4 to TRBJ1-1, with D possibly matching TRBD1 (5 bases). V lost 7 bases, J lost 6 bases, and 13 bases lay in between. In germline, CDR1 is SGHNT, CDR2 YYREEE (reference sequence). The CDR3 consists of 12 residues. The CDR3 sequence: CASRGGISEAFF. The DNA of the CDR3 is TGTGCCAGCCGCGGGGGTATCTCTGAAGCTTTCTTT.

CDR3 loop: CASSWSLGTATWEQYF. CDR3 sequence (DNA): TGTGCCAGCAGCTGGTCCCTGGGGACAGCTACGTGGGAGCAGTACTTC. The chain recombines TRBV11-2 with TRBJ2-7, with TRBD1 matching over 7 bases. The germline CDR1 and CDR2 sequences are SGHAT and FQNNGV. V dropped 4 bases and J dropped 7; count of bases not matched to a gene: 16. The CDR3 sequence is 16 residues long.

The chain joins TRBV11-2 to TRBJ2-7, with 11 bases matching TRBD2. This CDR3 is 19 amino acids long. V lost 5 bases and J lost 0; bases outside the gene matches: 15. CDR1 is SGHAT and CDR2 is FQNNGV in the germline V gene. CDR3 nucleotides: TGTGCCAGCAGCCCACGGGGACTAGCGGCCCATTTTAGCTCCTACGAGCAGTACTTC. Its translation is CASSPRGLAAHFSSYEQYF.

This rearrangement joins TRBV7-2 to TRBJ1-2; tentative D call: TRBD1 (6 bases). The CDR3 runs to 15 residues. Trimming cost V 3 bases and J 1 base, with 12 bases left between them. Per the germline V gene, CDR1 is SGHTA and CDR2 is FQGNSA. CDR3 sequence (DNA): TGTGCCAGCAGCTTTTCAGGGGACCTTAACTATGGCTACACCTTC. It codes for CASSFSGDLNYGYTF.

V gene TRBV19 combines with J gene TRBJ2-2; 14 positions match TRBD2. The CDR3 covers 17 residues. V lost 6 bases and J lost 3; bases outside the gene matches: 6. Germline V CDR1 and CDR2: LNHDA, SQIVND (reference sequence). The CDR3 bases are TGTGCCAGTAGCTCTGGACTAGCGGGGGGCTACACCGGGGAGCTGTTTTTT. Protein: CASSSGLAGGYTGELFF. Combining the CDR3 with reference TRBV19 and TRBJ2-2 gives the whole variable domain DGGITQSPKYLFRKEGQNVTLSCEQNLNHDAMYWYRQDPGQGLRLIYYSQIVNDFQKGDIAEGYSVSREKKESFPLTVTSAQKNPTAFYLCASSSGLAGGYTGELFFGEGSRLTVL.

This sequence joins TRBV5-1 and TRBJ2-5, with 8 nucleotides matching TRBD1. Germline values: CDR1 SGHRS, CDR2 YFSETQ. J lost 4 bases, V lost 4 bases, and 12 bases had no gene match. This CDR3 comprises 16 residues. CDR3 residues: CASSPIGQGGGETQYF. The CDR3 DNA follows: TGCGCCAGCAGCCCTATCGGACAGGGTGGTGGAGAGACCCAGTACTTC.

The chain joins TRBV4-2 to TRBJ2-7; 13 nucleotides match TRBD2. V dropped 4 bases and J dropped 0; count of bases not matched to a gene: 15. This CDR3 has 20 amino acids. Germline CDR1 reads LGHNA; CDR2 reads YNFKEQ. The DNA of the CDR3 is TGTGCCAGCAGCCCCAGAAACCCCTTAACTAGCGGGGGGGCCTCCTACGAGCAGTACTTC. It is translated as CASSPRNPLTSGGASYEQYF.

This rearrangement joins TRBV7-8 to TRBJ2-7; TRBD2 matches at 8 bases. CDR3 length equals 15 residues. After removal of 3 bases from V and 5 bases from J, the junction contained 9 bases not matched to a gene. Germline CDR1 reads SGHVS; CDR2 reads FQNEAQ. For the CDR3, the DNA is TGTGCCAGCAGCTTTAGAGACGGGGGGGTAAACGAGCAGTACTTC. It specifies CASSFRDGGVNEQYF.

This chain uses TRBV6-4 with TRBJ1-6; tentatively, D is TRBD1 (6 bases). The CDR3 covers 15 residues. V was clipped by 5 bases and J by 7 bases, with 15 bases between them. Germline loops: CDR1 MRHNA, CDR2 SNTAGT. The CDR3 sequence: CASSRTDGLNSPLHF. The CDR3 DNA is TGTGCCAGCAGTAGGACAGATGGTTTAAATTCACCCCTCCACTTT.

The sample holds a few counts of this clone. This rearrangement joins TRBV7-3 to TRBJ2-2; 7 bases map to TRBD1. The length of the CDR3 is 14 residues. CDR1 and CDR2 (germline): SGHTA, FQGTGA. Trimming at V came to 5 bases and at J to 7 bases, leaving 7 bases not matched to a gene. The CDR3 reads CASSPDRAVGELFF. The CDR3 DNA follows: TGTGCCAGCAGCCCCGACAGGGCCGTCGGGGAGCTGTTTTTT.